This T cell receptor beta chain was recorded in a study of T-cell memory formation after mild COVID-19. The study, taken as a whole, reports: Memory sampled before infection contained some responding clones, suggesting cross-reactive memory joined. While clones contracting from day 15 to 85 were balanced between CD4 and CD8, later expanders leaned CD4+. The CD4+ clones that contracted clustered mainly within CM and EM, and the CD8+ clones concentrated in EMRA.

This CDR3 comprises 14 residues. Germline lookup yields CDR1 SNHLY and CDR2 FYNNEI. V lost 8 bases to trimming and J lost 6 bases, with 17 bases between them. Barcoded TCR alpha and TCR beta cDNA libraries with UMIs came from 5'RACE using constant-segment primers. One entry per CDR3 protein results from TCRdb running MiXCR on the 5' RACE reads. The sample yields 350,000 or so distinct CDR3 sequences, about 20% seen once. A note on this clonotype: The target antigen is unknown.

The origin of this receptor is a man aged 18 to 29 who had mild COVID-19 (a few samples of this study predate the infection). Cell type and time point are not known. This chain connects TRBV2 to TRBJ2-1; D remains ambiguous. The sample consisted of PBMCs or a T cell subset sorted from them (not recorded which). The CDR3 here is CASLKDGLFNEQFF. The CDR3 nucleotides read TGTGCCAGCCTAAAGGACGGGCTGTTCAATGAGCAGTTCTTC.